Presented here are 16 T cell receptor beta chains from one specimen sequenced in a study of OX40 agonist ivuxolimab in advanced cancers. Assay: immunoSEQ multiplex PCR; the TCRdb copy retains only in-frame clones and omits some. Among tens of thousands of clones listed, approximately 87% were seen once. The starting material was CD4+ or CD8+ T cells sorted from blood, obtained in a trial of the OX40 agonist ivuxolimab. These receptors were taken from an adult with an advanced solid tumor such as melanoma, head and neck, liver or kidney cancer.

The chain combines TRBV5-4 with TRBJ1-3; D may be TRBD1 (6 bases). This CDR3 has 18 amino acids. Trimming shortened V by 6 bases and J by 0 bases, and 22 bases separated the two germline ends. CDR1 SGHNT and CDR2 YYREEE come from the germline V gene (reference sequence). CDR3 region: CASNLGGPLTSSGNTIYF. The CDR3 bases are TGTGCCAGCAACCTGGGGGGGCCGCTAACCTCCTCTGGAAACACCATATATTTT.

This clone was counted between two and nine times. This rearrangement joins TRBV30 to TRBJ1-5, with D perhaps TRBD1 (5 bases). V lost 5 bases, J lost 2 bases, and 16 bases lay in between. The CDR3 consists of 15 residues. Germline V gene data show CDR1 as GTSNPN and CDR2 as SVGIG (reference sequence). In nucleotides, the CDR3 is TGTGCCTGGCAAGGGTCCCGAGGGGGCAATCAGCCCCAGCATTTT. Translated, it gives CAWQGSRGGNQPQHF.

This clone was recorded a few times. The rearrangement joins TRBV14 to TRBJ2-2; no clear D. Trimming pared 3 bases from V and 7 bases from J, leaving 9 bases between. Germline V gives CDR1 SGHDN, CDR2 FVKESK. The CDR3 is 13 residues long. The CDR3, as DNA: TGTGCCAGCAGCCAGCGGCTGGACGGGGAGCTGTTTTTT. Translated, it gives CASSQRLDGELFF.

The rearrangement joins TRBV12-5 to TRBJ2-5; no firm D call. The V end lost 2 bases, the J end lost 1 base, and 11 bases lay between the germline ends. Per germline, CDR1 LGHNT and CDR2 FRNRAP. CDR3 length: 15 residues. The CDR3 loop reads CASGLPAPTQETQYF. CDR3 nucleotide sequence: TGTGCTAGTGGTTTGCCCGCCCCAACCCAAGAGACCCAGTACTTC. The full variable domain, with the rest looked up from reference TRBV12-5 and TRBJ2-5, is DARVTQTPRHKVTEMGQEVTMRCQPILGHNTVFWYRQTMMQGLELLAYFRNRAPLDDSGMPKDRFSAEMPDATLATLKIQPSEPRDSAVYFCASGLPAPTQETQYFGPGTRLLVL.

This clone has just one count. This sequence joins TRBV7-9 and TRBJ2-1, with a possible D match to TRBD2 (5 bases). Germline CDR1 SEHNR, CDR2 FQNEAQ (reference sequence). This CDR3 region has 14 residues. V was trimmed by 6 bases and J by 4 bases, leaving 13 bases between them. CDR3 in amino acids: CASSSSRDYNEQFF. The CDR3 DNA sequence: TGTGCCAGCAGTTCGAGCCGGGATTACAATGAGCAGTTCTTC. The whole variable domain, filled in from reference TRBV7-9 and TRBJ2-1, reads DTGVSQNPRHKITKRGQNVTFRCDPISEHNRLYWYRQTLGQGPEFLTYFQNEAQLEKSRLLSDRFSAERPKGSFSTLEIQRTEQGDSAMYLCASSSSRDYNEQFFGPGTRLTVL.

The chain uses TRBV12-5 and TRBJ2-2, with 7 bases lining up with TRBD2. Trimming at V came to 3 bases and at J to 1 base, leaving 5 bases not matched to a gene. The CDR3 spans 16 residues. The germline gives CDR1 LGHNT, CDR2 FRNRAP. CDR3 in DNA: TGTGCTAGTGGTTTCGTAGCGGGCCAGAACACCGGGGAGCTGTTTTTT. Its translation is CASGFVAGQNTGELFF.

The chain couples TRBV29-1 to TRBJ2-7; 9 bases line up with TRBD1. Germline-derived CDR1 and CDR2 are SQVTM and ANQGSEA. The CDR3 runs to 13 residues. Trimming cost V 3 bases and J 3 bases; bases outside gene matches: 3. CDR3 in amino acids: CSVEGTGHYEQYF. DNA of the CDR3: TGCAGCGTTGAGGGGACAGGGCACTACGAGCAGTACTTC.

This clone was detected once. The CDR3 here is CASSLTDGDNQPQHF. The CDR3 coding sequence is TGTGCCAGCAGCTTAACCGACGGTGACAATCAGCCCCAGCATTTT. This rearrangement joins TRBV11-2 to TRBJ1-5; D gene ambiguous. This CDR3 comprises 15 residues. The germline V gene encodes CDR1 SGHAT and CDR2 FQNNGV. The V and J ends lost 2 bases and 3 bases respectively, with 11 bases between them.

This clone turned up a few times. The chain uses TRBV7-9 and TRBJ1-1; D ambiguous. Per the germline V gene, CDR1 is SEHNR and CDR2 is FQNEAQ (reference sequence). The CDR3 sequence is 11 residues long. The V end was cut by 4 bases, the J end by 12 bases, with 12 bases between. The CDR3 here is CASSSSTYPFF. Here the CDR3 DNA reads TGTGCCAGCAGCTCCTCGACTTACCCTTTCTTT.

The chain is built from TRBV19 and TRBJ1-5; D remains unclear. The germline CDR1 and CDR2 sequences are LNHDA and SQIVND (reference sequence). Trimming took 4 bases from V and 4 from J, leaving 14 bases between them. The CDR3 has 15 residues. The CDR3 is CASSTSRAPNQPQHF. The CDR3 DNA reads TGTGCCAGTAGTACCTCTCGGGCCCCTAATCAGCCCCAGCATTTT.

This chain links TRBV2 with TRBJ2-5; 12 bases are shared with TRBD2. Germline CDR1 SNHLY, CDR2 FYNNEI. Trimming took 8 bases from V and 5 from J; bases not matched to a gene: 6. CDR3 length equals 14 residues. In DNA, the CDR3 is TGTGCCAGCGGCACTACTAGCGGGGGGGAGACCCAGTACTTC. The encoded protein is CASGTTSGGETQYF.

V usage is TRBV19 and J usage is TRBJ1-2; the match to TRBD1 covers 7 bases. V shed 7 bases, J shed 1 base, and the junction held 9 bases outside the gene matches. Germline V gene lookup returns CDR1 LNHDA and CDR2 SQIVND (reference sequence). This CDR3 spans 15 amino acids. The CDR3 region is CASNGGTDINYGYTF. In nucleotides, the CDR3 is TGTGCCAGTAATGGGGGGACAGACATTAACTATGGCTACACCTTC.

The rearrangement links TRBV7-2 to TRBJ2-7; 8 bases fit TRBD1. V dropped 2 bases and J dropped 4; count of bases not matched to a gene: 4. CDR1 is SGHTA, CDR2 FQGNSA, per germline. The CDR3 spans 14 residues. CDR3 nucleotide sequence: TGTGCCAGCAGCTTATCAGGGGGCATGTACGAGCAGTACTTC. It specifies CASSLSGGMYEQYF.

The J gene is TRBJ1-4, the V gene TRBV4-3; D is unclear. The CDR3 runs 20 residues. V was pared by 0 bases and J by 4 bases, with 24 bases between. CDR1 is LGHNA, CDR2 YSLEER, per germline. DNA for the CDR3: TGCGCCAGCAGCCAAGATCACTGGCAGTCTTTCCCCTCGGGTAATGAAAAACTGTTTTTT. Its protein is CASSQDHWQSFPSGNEKLFF.

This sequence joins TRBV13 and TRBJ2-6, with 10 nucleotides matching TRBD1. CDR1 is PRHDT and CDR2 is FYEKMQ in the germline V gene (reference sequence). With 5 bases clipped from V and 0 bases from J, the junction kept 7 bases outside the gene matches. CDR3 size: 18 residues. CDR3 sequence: CASSPDRGAVSGANVLTF. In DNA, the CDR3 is TGTGCCAGCAGCCCGGACAGGGGGGCTGTCTCTGGGGCCAACGTCCTGACTTTC.

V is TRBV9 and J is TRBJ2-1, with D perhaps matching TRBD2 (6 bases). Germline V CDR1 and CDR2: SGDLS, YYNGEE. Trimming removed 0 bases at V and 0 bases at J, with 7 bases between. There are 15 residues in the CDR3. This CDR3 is CASSVGTNSYNEQFF. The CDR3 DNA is TGTGCCAGCAGCGTAGGGACTAACTCCTACAATGAGCAGTTCTTC.